This T cell receptor (beta chain) was sequenced during a study of regulatory T cells in long-lasting Graves disease. Study information: For under 3 months, newly diagnosed Graves' patients had been taking antithyroid drugs.

Relying on iRepertoire HTBI primers and Arm-PCR of CDR3 regions, the team built TCR beta libraries. MiXCR, run by TCRdb on the multiplex PCR reads, gives a single entry per CDR3 protein. This table has about half a million distinct CDR3 sequences, about 11% appearing once. J gave up 3 bases and V 6 bases, and 5 bases lay outside the gene matches. The CDR3 has 15 residues. Stated time point: newly diagnosed GD, antithyroid drugs for less than 3 months. There was RNA extracted from PBMCs, and the TCR library was made from it. This clonotype showed up many times. Separately, the same data were catalogued under a study of T cells in Graves' hyperthyroidism and ophthalmopathy. That paper adds: First-round RT-PCR with HTBI primers amplified the TCR CDR3 region.

The V and J genes are TRBV12-3 or TRBV12-4 and TRBJ2-1; 10 bases are shared with TRBD2. This clonotype was obtained from a woman aged 30 to 39 with Graves disease. The sequences come from peripheral blood mononuclear cells (PBMCs), collected at new diagnosis, from a patient treated with antithyroid drugs. The CDR3 nucleotides are TGTGCCAGCAGACTCAGGACTAGCGGCTACAATGAGCAGTTCTTC. This codes for CASRLRTSGYNEQFF.